This is a list of T cell receptor beta chains from one sample in a study of blood T cell repertoires in COVID-19. TCRdb's table, derived via immunoSEQ multiplex PCR, lists solely in-frame clones and lacks some. The table has some 150,000 clones, 88% seen once; the top ten hold 2% to 3%. The sequencing input was peripheral blood. Receptors were obtained from a woman in her seventies with acute or convalescent COVID-19. CDR3s include the opening cysteine and the closing phenylalanine or tryptophan. D genes are given only for firm matches.

d_call j_call v_call cdr3_aa
NA TRBJ1-6 TRBV4-1 CASSQARTDLTPLHF
TRBD1 TRBJ2-1 TRBV11-3 CASSLSGQGDEQFF
TRBD1 TRBJ1-6 TRBV7-9 CASSLFGQGNSPLHF
NA TRBJ2-2 TRBV2 CASRKGGLYTGELFF
TRBD1 TRBJ1-2 TRBV27 CASRTGANYGYTF
TRBD1 TRBJ1-2 TRBV5-5 CASSKDRDGYTF
NA TRBJ1-2 TRBV9 CASSVEDSYGYTF
NA TRBJ2-1 TRBV27 CASSFGGVNEQFF
NA TRBJ2-7 TRBV11-2 CASSADPVDGRYF
TRBD1 TRBJ1-2 TRBV5-8 CASRDGQAENYGYTF
TRBD1 TRBJ2-7 TRBV27 CASSPRDRGDYEQYF
NA TRBJ1-4 TRBV14 CASSLGGAGEKLFF
TRBD1 TRBJ2-7 TRBV10-1 CASSAGQGSYEQYF
TRBD2 TRBJ2-2 TRBV27 CASRPWGGLAGELFF
NA TRBJ2-1 TRBV11-2 CASSLARGSLSYNEQFF
NA TRBJ1-2 TRBV9 CASSVARGTGGGYTF
TRBD1 TRBJ1-5 TRBV6-6 CASSFGTGRTYQPQHF
NA TRBJ2-1 TRBV7-6 CASRGNFGTASDNEQFF
TRBD2 TRBJ2-7 TRBV6-6 CASIARLAGSYEQYF
TRBD1 TRBJ2-5 TRBV5-6 CASMPLQGAGETQYF
TRBD1 TRBJ2-1 TRBV29-1 CSVEIRRQGFYDEQFF
TRBD1 TRBJ2-3 TRBV13 CASSLSGTGGADTQYF
TRBD1 TRBJ1-2 TRBV18 CASSPPLTGGSYGYTF
NA TRBJ1-1 TRBV27 CARSSDRQNPWGTEAFF
NA TRBJ1-1 TRBV5-1 CASSLGRELNTEAFF
NA TRBJ1-6 TRBV5-1 CASSFGGPRNSPLHF
NA TRBJ1-4 TRBV10-3 CATRSTSGQTTNEKLFF